The 5 T cell receptor beta chains given below trace back to one sample, sequenced in a study of blood T cells in healthy people across ages. With a J-beta primer mix and a sample-barcoded 5' primer, a second PCR ran 7 to 11 cycles. Using its own MiXCR run on the 5' RACE reads, TCRdb lists one record per CDR3 protein. The sample contains 980,000 or so distinct CDR3 sequences, roughly 50% of which appear only once. Source material: blood. The source of these receptors is a man aged 25 to 45 in good health.

The chain has TRBV7-9 and TRBJ1-5, with 9 nucleotides matching TRBD1. V was pared by 5 bases and J by 9 bases, with 8 bases of the junction left unmatched. The CDR3 runs 14 residues. The germline CDR1 and CDR2 sequences are SEHNR and FQNEAQ (reference sequence). The CDR3 DNA reads TGTGCCAGCAGCCAGGGACAGGGCGCTCGGCCCCAGCATTTT. It codes for CASSQGQGARPQHF. Filled out from reference TRBV7-9 and TRBJ1-5, the complete variable domain reads DTGVSQNPRHKITKRGQNVTFRCDPISEHNRLYWYRQTLGQGPEFLTYFQNEAQLEKSRLLSDRFSAERPKGSFSTLEIQRTEQGDSAMYLCASSQGQGARPQHFGDGTRLSIL.

This clonotype came up a few times. The rearrangement links TRBV10-3 to TRBJ1-6, with TRBD1 matching over 9 bases. Germline-derived CDR1 and CDR2 are ENHRY and SYGVKD. Unmatched junction bases numbered 6, after V lost 4 bases and J lost 5 bases. This CDR3 comprises 16 residues. As DNA, the CDR3 is TGTGCCATCAGTGGTGAACAGGGGGCACATAATTCACCCCTCCACTTT. This translates into CAISGEQGAHNSPLHF.

The chain combines TRBV15 with TRBJ2-7; D may be TRBD1 or TRBD2 (6 bases each). Germline CDR1 and CDR2: LNHNV and YYDKDF (reference sequence). The CDR3 covers 14 residues. V lost 6 bases and J 3 bases, leaving 15 bases between the germline ends. CDR3: CATSLLQGGYEQYF. The CDR3 DNA is TGTGCCACCAGTTTACTACAGGGAGGCTACGAGCAGTACTTC. Supplemented by reference TRBV15 and TRBJ2-7, the full variable domain reads DAMVIQNPRYQVTQFGKPVTLSCSQTLNHNVMYWYQQKSSQAPKLLFHYYDKDFNNEADTPDNFQSRRPNTSFCFLDIRSPGLGDTAMYLCATSLLQGGYEQYFGPGTRLTVT.

This clonotype has more than one count but fewer than ten. The chain is built from TRBV29-1 and TRBJ2-3; perhaps TRBD1 as D (6 bases). The length of the CDR3 is 15 residues. CDR1 and CDR2 (germline): SQVTM, ANQGSEA. The germline V and J ends were trimmed by 7 bases and 3 bases, with 20 bases remaining between them. The CDR3: CSGLGGQGRTDTQYF. CDR3 nucleotides: TGCAGCGGCCTAGGGGGTCAGGGAAGAACAGATACGCAGTATTTT.

This chain links TRBV3-1 with TRBJ1-2; 9 bases agree with TRBD1. The CDR3 sequence is 15 residues long. Germline values: CDR1 LGHDT, CDR2 YNNKEL (reference sequence). V lost 4 bases and J lost 6; bases outside the gene matches: 9. CDR3 nucleotides: TGTGCCAGCAGCCGTCAACAGGGGGCGCCGAATGGCTACACCTTC. It is translated as CASSRQQGAPNGYTF.